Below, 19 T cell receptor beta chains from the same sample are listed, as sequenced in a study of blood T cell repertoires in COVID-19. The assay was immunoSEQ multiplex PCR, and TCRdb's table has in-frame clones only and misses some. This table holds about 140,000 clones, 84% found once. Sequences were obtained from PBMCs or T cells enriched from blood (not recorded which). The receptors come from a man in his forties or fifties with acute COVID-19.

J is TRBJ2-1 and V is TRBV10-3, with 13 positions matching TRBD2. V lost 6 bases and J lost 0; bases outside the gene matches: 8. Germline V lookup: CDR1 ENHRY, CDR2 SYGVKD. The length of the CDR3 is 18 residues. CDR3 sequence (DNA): TGTGCCATCAGCCGGACTAGCGGGGGAGTAAGCTCCTACAATGAGCAGTTCTTC. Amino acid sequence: CAISRTSGGVSSYNEQFF.

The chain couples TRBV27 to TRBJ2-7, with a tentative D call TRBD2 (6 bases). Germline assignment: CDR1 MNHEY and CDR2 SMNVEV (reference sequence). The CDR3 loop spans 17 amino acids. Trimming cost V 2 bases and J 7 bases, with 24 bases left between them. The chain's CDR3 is CASSLMGGRTLLLEQYF. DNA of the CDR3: TGTGCCAGCAGTTTAATGGGGGGAAGAACCCTTTTATTGGAGCAGTACTTC.

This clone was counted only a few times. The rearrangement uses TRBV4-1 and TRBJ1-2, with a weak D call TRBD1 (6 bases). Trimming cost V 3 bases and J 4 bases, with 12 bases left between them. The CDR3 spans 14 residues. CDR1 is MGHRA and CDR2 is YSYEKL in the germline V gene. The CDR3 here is CASSQGQRLYGYTF. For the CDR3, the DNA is TGCGCCAGCAGCCAGGGACAACGACTCTATGGCTACACCTTC.

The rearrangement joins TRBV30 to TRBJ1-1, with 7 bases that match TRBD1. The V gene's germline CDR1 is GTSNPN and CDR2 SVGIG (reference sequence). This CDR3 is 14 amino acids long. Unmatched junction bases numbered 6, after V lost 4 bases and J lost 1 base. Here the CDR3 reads CAWTPDRTNTEAFF. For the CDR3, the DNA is TGTGCCTGGACCCCGGACAGGACGAACACTGAAGCTTTCTTT.

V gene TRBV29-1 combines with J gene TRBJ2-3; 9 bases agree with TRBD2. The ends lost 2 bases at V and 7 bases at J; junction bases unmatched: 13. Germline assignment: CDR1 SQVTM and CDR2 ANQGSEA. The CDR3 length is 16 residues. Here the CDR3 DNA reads TGCAGCGTTGAATGGATAGGCGGGAGGGCCGAAAATACGCAGTATTTT. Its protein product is CSVEWIGGRAENTQYF.

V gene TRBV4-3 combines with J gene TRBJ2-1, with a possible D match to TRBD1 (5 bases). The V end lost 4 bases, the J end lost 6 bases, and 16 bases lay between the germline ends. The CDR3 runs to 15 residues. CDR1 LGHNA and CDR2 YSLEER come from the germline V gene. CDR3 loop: CASSPRQLGRNEQFF. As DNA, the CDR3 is TGCGCCAGCAGCCCCAGACAGTTAGGGCGCAATGAGCAGTTCTTC.

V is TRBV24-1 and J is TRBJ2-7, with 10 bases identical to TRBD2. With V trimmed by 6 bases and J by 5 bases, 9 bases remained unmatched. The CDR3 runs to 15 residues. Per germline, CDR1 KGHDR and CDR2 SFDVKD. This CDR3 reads CATSLSSGSTNEQYF. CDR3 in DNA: TGTGCCACCAGTCTCTCTAGCGGGAGTACTAACGAGCAGTACTTC.

DNA of the CDR3: TGTGCCAGCAGCTCTTCTGTGGGGGACAGGGGCGAACATGAAGCTTTCTTT. Amino acid sequence: CASSSSVGDRGEHEAFF. The chain carries TRBV7-9 and TRBJ1-1; 10 bases are a match to TRBD1. Germline assignment: CDR1 SEHNR and CDR2 FQNEAQ (reference sequence). The J segment lost 7 bases and the V segment lost 4 bases, leaving 15 bases of the junction unmatched. This CDR3 spans 17 amino acids. The entire variable domain, with the rest obtained from reference TRBV7-9 and TRBJ1-1, is as follows: DTGVSQNPRHKITKRGQNVTFRCDPISEHNRLYWYRQTLGQGPEFLTYFQNEAQLEKSRLLSDRFSAERPKGSFSTLEIQRTEQGDSAMYLCASSSSVGDRGEHEAFFGQGTRLTVV.

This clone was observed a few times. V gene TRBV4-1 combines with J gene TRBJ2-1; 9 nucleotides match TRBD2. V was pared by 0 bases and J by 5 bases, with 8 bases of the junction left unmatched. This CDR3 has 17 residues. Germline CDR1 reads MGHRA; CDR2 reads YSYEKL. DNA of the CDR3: TGCGCCAGCAGCCAAGATGAAAGAGCGGGGGGAGACAATGAGCAGTTCTTC. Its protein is CASSQDERAGGDNEQFF.

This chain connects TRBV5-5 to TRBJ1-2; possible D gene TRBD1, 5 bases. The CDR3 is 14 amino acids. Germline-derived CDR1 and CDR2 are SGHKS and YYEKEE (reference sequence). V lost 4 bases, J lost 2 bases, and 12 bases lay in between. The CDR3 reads CASSGGTANYGYTF. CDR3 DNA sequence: TGTGCCAGCAGCGGAGGGACCGCCAACTATGGCTACACCTTC.

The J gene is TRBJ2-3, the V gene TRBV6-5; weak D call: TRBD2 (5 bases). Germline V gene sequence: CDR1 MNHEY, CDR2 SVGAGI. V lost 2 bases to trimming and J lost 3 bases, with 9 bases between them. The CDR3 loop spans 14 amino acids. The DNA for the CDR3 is TGTGCCAGCAGTTACGTTCTAGCAACAGATACGCAGTATTTT. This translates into CASSYVLATDTQYF.

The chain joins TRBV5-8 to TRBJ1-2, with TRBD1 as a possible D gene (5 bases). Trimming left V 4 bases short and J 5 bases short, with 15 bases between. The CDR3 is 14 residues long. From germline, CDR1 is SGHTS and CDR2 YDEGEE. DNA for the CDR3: TGTGCCAGCAGCAAAGGGACTAGGCAGTATGGCTACACCTTC. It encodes CASSKGTRQYGYTF.

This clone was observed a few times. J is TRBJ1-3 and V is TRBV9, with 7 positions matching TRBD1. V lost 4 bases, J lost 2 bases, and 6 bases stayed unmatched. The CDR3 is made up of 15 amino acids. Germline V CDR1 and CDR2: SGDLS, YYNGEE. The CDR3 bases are TGTGCCAGCAGCCCAAATCAGGGGGCTGGAAACACCATATATTTT. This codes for CASSPNQGAGNTIYF. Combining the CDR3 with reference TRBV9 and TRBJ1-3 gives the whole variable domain DSGVTQTPKHLITATGQRVTLRCSPRSGDLSVYWYQQSLDQGLQFLIQYYNGEERAKGNILERFSAQQFPDLHSELNLSSLELGDSALYFCASSPNQGAGNTIYFGEGSWLTVV.

In nucleotides, the CDR3 is TGTGCCAGCAGCTCTCGGACTACTTACTCCTACAATGAGCAGTTCTTC. This codes for CASSSRTTYSYNEQFF. The V gene is TRBV7-9, the J gene TRBJ2-1; possible D gene TRBD2, 6 bases. V lost 4 bases and J lost 0, with 13 bases in between. The CDR3 is 16 residues long. CDR1 is SEHNR and CDR2 is FQNEAQ in the germline V gene (reference sequence).

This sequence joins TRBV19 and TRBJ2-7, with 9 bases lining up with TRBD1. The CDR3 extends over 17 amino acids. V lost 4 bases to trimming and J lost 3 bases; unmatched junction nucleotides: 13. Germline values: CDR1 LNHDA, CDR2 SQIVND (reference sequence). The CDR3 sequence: CASSTALWTGANYEQYF. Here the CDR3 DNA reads TGTGCCAGTAGTACCGCCCTATGGACAGGGGCTAACTACGAGCAGTACTTC.

The CDR3 coding sequence is TGTGCCTGGAGCCTTAGGGAGGATCAGCCCCAGCATTTT. Translated: CAWSLREDQPQHF. The V call is TRBV30, the J call TRBJ1-5; D call uncertain. The CDR3 covers 13 residues. The germline V and J ends were trimmed by 3 bases and 5 bases, with 11 bases remaining between them. CDR1 and CDR2 (germline): GTSNPN, SVGIG (reference sequence).

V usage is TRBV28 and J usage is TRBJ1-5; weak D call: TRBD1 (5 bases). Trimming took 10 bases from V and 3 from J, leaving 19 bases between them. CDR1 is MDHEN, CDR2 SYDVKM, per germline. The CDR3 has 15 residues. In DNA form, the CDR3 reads TGTGCCACCTCGACCTTGGGGGAGGACAATCAGCCCCAGCATTTT. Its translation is CATSTLGEDNQPQHF.

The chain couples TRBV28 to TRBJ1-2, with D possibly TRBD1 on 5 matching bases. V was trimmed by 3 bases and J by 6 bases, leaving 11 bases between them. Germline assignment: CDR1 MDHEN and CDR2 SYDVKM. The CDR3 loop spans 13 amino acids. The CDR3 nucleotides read TGTGCCAGCAGTTTGGCAGGGCTCAATGGCTACACCTTC. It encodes CASSLAGLNGYTF.

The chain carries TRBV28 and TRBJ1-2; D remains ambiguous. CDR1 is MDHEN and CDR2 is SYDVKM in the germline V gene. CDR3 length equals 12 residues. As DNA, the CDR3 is TGTGGGTCCTCTATCGAAAACTATGGCTACACCTTC. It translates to CGSSIENYGYTF.